This passage covers 15 T cell receptor beta chains from one sample sequenced in a study of T-cell reconstitution after alpha-beta-depleted transplantation in children. Study conclusions and caveats: Once a year had passed after transplant, T-cell counts and diversity came mostly from newly produced T cells.

The TCRbeta library incorporated unique molecular identifiers. TCRdb reanalysed the PCR reads using MiXCR and keeps one entry per CDR3 protein. Of a few hundred thousand distinct CDR3 sequences in the sample, about 7.3% were seen once. Antigens for these TCRs are unknown. Specimen: peripheral blood, collected 360 days after TCRalphabeta/CD19-depleted stem cell transplant. Receptors were obtained from a female patient aged 2-10 years who had a stem cell transplant for Fanconi anemia, so the T cells may come from the graft donor.

This clonotype has just a few counts. V usage is TRBV6-5 and J usage is TRBJ2-5, with a possible D match to TRBD2 (5 bases). Germline values: CDR1 MNHEY, CDR2 SVGAGI. V lost 1 base to trimming and J lost 5 bases, with 11 bases between them. The CDR3 extends over 14 amino acids. The CDR3 DNA reads TGTGCCAGCAGTTACTTGGACTCTCGGGAGACCCAGTACTTC. It is translated as CASSYLDSRETQYF.

This clonotype was recorded a few times. This chain links TRBV5-6 with TRBJ1-1; D is undetermined. This CDR3 is built from 14 residues. The germline V and J ends were trimmed by 0 bases and 4 bases, with 10 bases remaining between them. The V gene's germline CDR1 is SGHDT and CDR2 YYEEEE. The CDR3 coding sequence is TGTGCCAGCAGCTTGGGGGGTATGGGCACTGAAGCTTTCTTT. The encoded protein is CASSLGGMGTEAFF.

This clonotype was seen many times. This rearrangement joins TRBV27 to TRBJ2-1, with 11 bases identical to TRBD2. V trimming: 6 bases; J trimming: 4 bases; junction bases outside the gene matches: 11. The CDR3 is 17 amino acids. Germline CDR1 is MNHEY and CDR2 is SMNVEV (reference sequence). This CDR3 is CASRIILAGELYNEQFF. CDR3 DNA sequence: TGTGCCAGCAGGATCATACTAGCGGGAGAATTGTACAATGAGCAGTTCTTC.

The chain carries TRBV6-5 and TRBJ2-2; no clear D. This CDR3 region has 14 residues. V dropped 4 bases and J dropped 5 bases, with 11 bases sitting between them. Per the germline V gene, CDR1 is MNHEY and CDR2 is SVGAGI. DNA of the CDR3: TGTGCCAGCAGTTCCTACGGTAGAACCGGGGAGCTGTTTTTT. This gives the protein CASSSYGRTGELFF.

This clonotype appeared a few times. The chain uses TRBV28 and TRBJ1-2, with D possibly TRBD1 on 5 matching bases. Trimming pared 3 bases from V and 3 bases from J, leaving 14 bases between. This CDR3 spans 15 amino acids. Germline V lookup: CDR1 MDHEN, CDR2 SYDVKM. This CDR3 reads CASSFGRGVHYGYTF. The DNA of the CDR3 is TGTGCCAGCAGTTTCGGACGGGGGGTGCACTATGGCTACACCTTC.

This clonotype was observed at least ten times. V usage is TRBV12-3 or TRBV12-4 and J usage is TRBJ2-1, with D unclear. This CDR3 spans 13 amino acids. V was clipped by 6 bases and J by 7 bases, with 13 bases between them. The CDR3 region is CASSPQMRNEQFF. In DNA, the CDR3 is TGTGCCAGCAGCCCTCAGATGCGGAATGAGCAGTTCTTC.

The V and J genes are TRBV7-2 and TRBJ2-3; D not resolved. Germline V gene data show CDR1 as SGHTA and CDR2 as FQGNSA. The CDR3 is 13 amino acids. Between the trimmed V and J ends, which lost 5 bases and 6 bases, there was a span of 12 bases. CDR3 sequence: CASSTTEWDTQYF. Here the CDR3 DNA reads TGTGCCAGCAGCACGACTGAATGGGATACGCAGTATTTT.

This clonotype came up many times. This chain uses TRBV20-1 with TRBJ1-1; D perhaps matches TRBD1 (6 bases). CDR1 DFQATT and CDR2 SNEGSKA come from the germline V gene (reference sequence). V lost 6 bases to trimming and J lost 7 bases, with 15 bases between them. The CDR3 has 12 residues. This CDR3 reads CSARGQVGEAFF. CDR3 in DNA: TGCAGTGCGCGGGGGCAGGTTGGTGAAGCTTTCTTT.

This clonotype was observed many times. This chain uses TRBV5-1 with TRBJ2-7; D call uncertain. The CDR3 spans 9 residues. The V gene's germline CDR1 is SGHRS and CDR2 YFSETQ. V lost 3 bases to trimming and J lost 5 bases, with 0 bases between them. CDR3 nucleotide sequence: TGCGCCAGCAGCTACGAGCAGTACTTC. This gives the protein CASSYEQYF. Full variable domain (rest looked up from reference TRBV5-1 and TRBJ2-7): KAGVTQTPRYLIKTRGQQVTLSCSPISGHRSVSWYQQTPGQGLQFLFEYFSETQRNKGNFPGRFSGRQFSNSRSEMNVSTLELGDSALYLCASSYEQYFGPGTRLTVT.

This clonotype was observed a single time. Because the CDR3 is missing its conserved closing phenylalanine or tryptophan, this is likely a read error. The chain has TRBV12-3 or TRBV12-4 and TRBJ1-5; 8 bases line up with TRBD1. Trimming cost V 5 bases and J 7 bases; bases outside gene matches: 7. CDR3 size: 14 residues. CDR3 sequence: CASSELQGGQPQHC. The CDR3 DNA sequence: TGTGCCAGCAGTGAACTACAGGGGGGGCAGCCCCAGCATTGT.

The V call is TRBV23-1, the J call TRBJ2-3, with TRBD1 matching over 8 bases. TRBV23-1 is given ORF status, its function remaining uncertain. This CDR3 comprises 15 residues. Trimming at V came to 1 base and at J to 6 bases, leaving 6 bases not matched to a gene. This chain's CDR3 is CASSQWDRSLDTQYF. Written as DNA, the CDR3 is TGCGCCAGCAGTCAATGGGACAGGTCGTTGGATACGCAGTATTTT.

The gene calls are TRBV7-6 and TRBJ2-3; no reliable D call. Per germline, CDR1 SGHVS and CDR2 FNYEAQ. V lost 4 bases, J lost 2 bases, and 22 bases lay in between. The CDR3 length is 18 residues. Here the CDR3 reads CASSSGAQSILNTDTQYF. CDR3 in DNA: TGTGCCAGCAGCTCGGGCGCTCAATCCATTCTAAACACAGATACGCAGTATTTT.

V and J are TRBV28 and TRBJ2-5, with D perhaps TRBD1 (6 bases). The CDR3 is 15 amino acids. Trimming removed 2 bases at V and 0 bases at J, with 10 bases between. In germline, CDR1 is MDHEN, CDR2 SYDVKM. The CDR3 is CASSLIGQYQETQYF. The DNA of the CDR3 is TGTGCCAGCAGTTTAATAGGACAGTACCAAGAGACCCAGTACTTC.

This clonotype has a count of ten or more. This chain links TRBV6-5 with TRBJ2-6; the D is unclear. This CDR3 contains 16 residues. V was pared by 0 bases and J by 1 base, with 7 bases between. Looked up from germline, CDR1 is MNHEY and CDR2 is SVGAGI. The CDR3: CASSYSTDSGANVLTF. The CDR3 region has the DNA TGTGCCAGCAGTTACTCGACCGATTCTGGGGCCAACGTCCTGACTTTC.

This clonotype was observed at least ten times. V gene TRBV20-1 combines with J gene TRBJ2-4; D call uncertain. Trimming took 5 bases from V and 0 from J, leaving 11 bases between them. Germline loops: CDR1 DFQATT, CDR2 SNEGSKA (reference sequence). The CDR3 consists of 14 residues. CDR3 loop: CSAATTVAKNIQYF. Here the CDR3 DNA reads TGCAGTGCTGCTACGACCGTAGCCAAAAACATTCAGTACTTC.